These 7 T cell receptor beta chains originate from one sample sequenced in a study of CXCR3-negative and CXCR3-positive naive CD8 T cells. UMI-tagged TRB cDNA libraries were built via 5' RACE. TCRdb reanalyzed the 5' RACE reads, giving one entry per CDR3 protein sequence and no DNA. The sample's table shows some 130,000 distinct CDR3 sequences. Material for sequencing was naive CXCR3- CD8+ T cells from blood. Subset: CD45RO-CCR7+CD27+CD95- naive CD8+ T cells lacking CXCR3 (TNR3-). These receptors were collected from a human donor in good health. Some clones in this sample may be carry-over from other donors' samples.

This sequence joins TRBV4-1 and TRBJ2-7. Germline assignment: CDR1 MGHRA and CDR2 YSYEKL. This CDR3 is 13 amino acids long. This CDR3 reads CASSQVNGLEQYF.

CDR3 protein: CASSKVGPDNYGYTF. The rearrangement links TRBV21-1 to TRBJ1-2. TRBV21-1 represents a pseudogene. This CDR3 has 15 amino acids.

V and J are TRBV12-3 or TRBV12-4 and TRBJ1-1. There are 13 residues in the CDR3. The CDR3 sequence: CASSLGENTEAFF.

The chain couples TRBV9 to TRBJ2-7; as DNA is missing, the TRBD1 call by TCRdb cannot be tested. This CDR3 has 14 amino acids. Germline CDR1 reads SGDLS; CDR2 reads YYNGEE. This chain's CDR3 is CASSVAGAGFEQYF.

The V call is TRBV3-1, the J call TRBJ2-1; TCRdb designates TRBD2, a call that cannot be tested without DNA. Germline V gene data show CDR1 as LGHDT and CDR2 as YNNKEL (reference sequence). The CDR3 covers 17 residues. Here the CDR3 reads CASSQVLAGASYNEQFF.

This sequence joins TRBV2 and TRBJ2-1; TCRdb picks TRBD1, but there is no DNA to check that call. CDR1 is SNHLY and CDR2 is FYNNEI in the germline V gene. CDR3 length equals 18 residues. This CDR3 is CASSQKTSTGGKDNEQFF.

The CDR3 spells CATTPRGIGMNTEAFF. The J gene is TRBJ1-1, the V gene TRBV15; the D call from TCRdb, TRBD1, cannot be confirmed without DNA. The CDR3 runs 16 residues. Looked up from germline, CDR1 is LNHNV and CDR2 is YYDKDF (reference sequence).